Listed below are T cell receptor beta chains from one sample, sequenced in a study of identifying expanded T cells in peripheral blood. Profiling relied on immunoSEQ multiplex PCR, and the TCRdb table lists in-frame clones only, not all of them. Of 85,000 to 100,000 clones in the sample, roughly 88% were seen once. The sequencing input was blood. All receptors come from a person between 18 and 75 years old in good health. Both conserved end residues are part of each CDR3. The order of the fields is J gene, D gene, V gene, clone size, CDR3 DNA, CDR3 protein. The D gene is left open where the match is weak. Rows give clone size only sometimes, using once, few, many, or a class for an expanded clone.

TRBJ2-7 NA TRBV19 NA TGTGCCAGTAGTCTCGGGGGCCGCTCCTACGAGCAGTACTTC CASSLGGRSYEQYF
TRBJ1-5 TRBD1 TRBV28 NA TGTGCCAGCAGATGGACAGGGAAGGCTCGATATAGCAATCAGCCCCAGCATTTT CASRWTGKARYSNQPQHF
TRBJ1-5 TRBD1 TRBV6-1 NA TGTGCCAGCAGCGTCGGGACAGGGCCTAATCAGCCCCAGCATTTT CASSVGTGPNQPQHF
TRBJ2-7 TRBD1 TRBV4-3 NA TGCGCCAGCAGCCAAGTCGGGACAGGGGAGTTCGAGCAGTACTTC CASSQVGTGEFEQYF
TRBJ2-3 TRBD2 TRBV28 NA TGTGCCAGCAGTTTACTGGCAGCGGGAGGATCAGATACGCAGTATTTT CASSLLAAGGSDTQYF
TRBJ2-2 NA TRBV5-8 NA TGTGCCAGCAGCTTGGTATTGGGCAGGGGCCGCTCGAGAACCGGGGAGCTGTTTTTT CASSLVLGRGRSRTGELFF
TRBJ1-5 NA TRBV25-1 NA TGTGCCAGCAGTTCAGACAGGACGAAAAGTCAGCCCCAGCATTTT CASSSDRTKSQPQHF
TRBJ1-2 NA TRBV9 NA TGTGCCAGCAGCGTAGGGGGGTATGGCTACACCTTC CASSVGGYGYTF
TRBJ2-1 NA TRBV11-2 NA TGTGCCAGCAGCTTAGATAAGGGGAGCTATGAGCAGTTCTTC CASSLDKGSYEQFF
TRBJ1-6 TRBD1 TRBV6-5 NA TGTGCCAGCAGTCGGACAGGGGGCAACTATTCACCCCTCCACTTT CASSRTGGNYSPLHF
TRBJ2-5 NA TRBV4-3 NA TGCGCCAGCAGCCAAGATATAGGGACGGTAGAGACCCAGTACTTC CASSQDIGTVETQYF
TRBJ2-5 NA TRBV28 NA TGTGCCAGCAGTTTCAGGGAGACCCAGTACTTC CASSFRETQYF
TRBJ2-2 NA TRBV10-3 NA TGTGCCATCACCGATCCGGATCTCGGGGAGCTGTTTTTT CAITDPDLGELFF
TRBJ2-3 NA TRBV6-1 NA TGTGCCAGCAGTGAAGGCCTAGAAACAGATACGCAGTATTTT CASSEGLETDTQYF
TRBJ2-7 NA TRBV7-3 NA TGTGCCAGCAGCTCCCCTGAGGTGGTAGCGCACGAGCAGTACTTC CASSSPEVVAHEQYF
TRBJ1-5 TRBD1 TRBV15 once TGTGCCACCAGCAGACCGGGACAGGGGAATCAGCCCCAGCATTTT CATSRPGQGNQPQHF
TRBJ1-4 NA TRBV5-5 NA TGTGCCAGCAGCCCGGATGGGGGGTCTAATGAAAAACTGTTTTTT CASSPDGGSNEKLFF
TRBJ1-4 NA TRBV19 NA TGTGCCAGTAGTATGCCCCAGCCAACTAATGAAAAACTGTTTTTT CASSMPQPTNEKLFF
TRBJ2-3 TRBD2 TRBV5-1 few TGCGCCAGCAGCTGGACTAGCGGGGGGGTGGCAGATACGCAGTATTTT CASSWTSGGVADTQYF
TRBJ1-4 NA TRBV5-1 once TGCGCCAGCAGACAGATCCCAACTAATGAAAAACTGTTTTTT CASRQIPTNEKLFF
TRBJ2-3 TRBD2 TRBV18 NA TGTGCCAGCTCACCGTTAGTAGCGGGGGGAACAGATACGCAGTATTTT CASSPLVAGGTDTQYF
TRBJ1-5 TRBD1 TRBV10-3 NA TGTGCCATCAGTACCCACAGGGGGGACGGTCAGCCCCAGCATTTT CAISTHRGDGQPQHF
TRBJ2-1 NA TRBV5-1 once TGCGCCAGCAGCTTGGGGGGCAGGGAAGGGATGCATGAGCAGTTCTTC CASSLGGREGMHEQFF
TRBJ1-1 TRBD1 TRBV25-1 NA TGTGCCAGCAGTGAATGGGACAGGCTGAACACTGAAGCTTTCTTT CASSEWDRLNTEAFF
TRBJ2-7 NA TRBV27 NA TGTGCCAGCAGGATCGCCGCCAGGCCTACCTACGAGCAGTACTTC CASRIAARPTYEQYF
TRBJ2-1 NA TRBV6-6 NA TGTGCCAGCACACGGGGGCCCTACAATGAGCAGTTCTTC CASTRGPYNEQFF
TRBJ2-1 TRBD2 TRBV10-3 once TGTGCCATCAGTGGTAGCGGGGGACCATATGATGAGCAGTTCTTC CAISGSGGPYDEQFF
TRBJ2-7 NA TRBV4-3 NA TGCGCCAGCAGCCAAGGTGCGGGTTACGAGCAGTACTTC CASSQGAGYEQYF
TRBJ1-4 NA TRBV5-1 NA TGCGCCAGCAGCCCCGGTCCTAATGAAAAACTGTTTTTT CASSPGPNEKLFF
TRBJ1-5 NA TRBV4-2 few TGTGCCAGCAGCCGTGAGGCATCTAGCAATCAGCCCCAGCATTTT CASSREASSNQPQHF
TRBJ1-1 NA TRBV7-9 NA TGTGCCAGCAGCTTAGACAGGGCCACTGAAGCTTTCTTT CASSLDRATEAFF
TRBJ1-5 NA TRBV18 NA TGTGCCAGCTCACCCCTGGGCCATCAGCCCCAGCATTTT CASSPLGHQPQHF
TRBJ1-5 TRBD1 TRBV5-1 NA TGCGCCAGCAGCTTGAACACAGGGGGAGATCAGCCCCAGCATTTT CASSLNTGGDQPQHF
TRBJ1-1 NA TRBV5-1 NA TGCGCCAGCAGCCCGGAGGAGGACACTGAAGCTTTCTTT CASSPEEDTEAFF
TRBJ1-1 TRBD1 TRBV19 NA TGTGCCAGTAGTCTCACAGGGGTCGACAGTGAAGCTTTCTTT CASSLTGVDSEAFF
TRBJ2-7 TRBD1 TRBV7-8 NA TGTGCCAGCAGCCCCGGGACAGGGGTTGAGCAGTACTTC CASSPGTGVEQYF
TRBJ2-7 TRBD2 TRBV5-1 NA TGCGCCAGCAGCTTGGGGCTAGCGGGAGGAGATGAGCAGTACTTC CASSLGLAGGDEQYF
TRBJ1-6 NA TRBV5-4 NA TGTGCCAGCAGGGGGGATTCACCCCTCCACTTT CASRGDSPLHF
TRBJ2-3 NA TRBV6-1 NA TGTGCCACCGGGGAGGGGGAGGGAGTAACAGATACGCAGTATTTT CATGEGEGVTDTQYF
TRBJ2-5 NA TRBV15 few TGTGCCACCAGCAGAGATAGGACAGAGCAAGAGACCCAGTACTTC CATSRDRTEQETQYF
TRBJ1-2 TRBD1 TRBV23-1 NA TGCGCCAGCAGTTTAGGGACAGGGGGCGGCTACACCTTC CASSLGTGGGYTF
TRBJ1-6 TRBD1 TRBV7-2 once TGTGCCAGCAGCTTGCGACAGGGTGGCTCTTCACCCCTCCACTTT CASSLRQGGSSPLHF
TRBJ2-1 NA TRBV10-3 NA TGTGCCATCAGTGAGTCGAGGACTCTGGACAATGAGCAGTTCTTC CAISESRTLDNEQFF
TRBJ2-7 NA TRBV6-6 NA TGTGCCAGCAGTTCGCCTTTTACTCTGGGGCTCGAGCAGTACTTC CASSSPFTLGLEQYF
TRBJ1-6 NA TRBV7-9 NA TGTGCCAGCAGCTTAACTAGGCCCCTCCACTTT CASSLTRPLHF
TRBJ1-3 NA TRBV28 NA TGTGCCAGCAGTTTAAGGCTCCAACGGGGCGGAAACACCATATATTTT CASSLRLQRGGNTIYF
TRBJ2-7 NA TRBV7-8 NA TGTGCCAGCAGCCCTTCGGACGGAAACTACGAGCAGTACTTC CASSPSDGNYEQYF
TRBJ2-1 NA TRBV29-1 NA TGCAGCGTTGTTAAGGGAGGCCGGGATGAGCAGTTCTTC CSVVKGGRDEQFF
TRBJ1-1 NA TRBV6-5 NA TGTGCCAGCAGTTATTCCCAGAAAGCTTTCTTT CASSYSQKAFF
TRBJ2-1 TRBD2 TRBV5-1 once TGCGCCAGCAGCTTCAGCGGGAGCTCCTACAATGAGCAGTTCTTC CASSFSGSSYNEQFF
TRBJ2-3 TRBD2 TRBV9 NA TGTGCCAGCAGCGTAGGACTAGCGGGGGCCACAGATACGCAGTATTTT CASSVGLAGATDTQYF
TRBJ2-6 TRBD1 TRBV4-3 NA TGCGCCAGCAGCCAACGGACAGGGGCTGGGGCCAACGTCCTGACTTTC CASSQRTGAGANVLTF
TRBJ2-5 TRBD2 TRBV6-4 NA TGTGCCAGCAAGGTCTCGGAGGTAGGGCGGGAGCAGTACTTC CASKVSEVGREQYF
TRBJ1-1 NA TRBV27 NA TGTGCCAGCAGTTCCCGGACGGTTTTGGGAGCTTTCTTT CASSSRTVLGAFF
TRBJ1-4 TRBD1 TRBV30 once TGTGCCGAAGGAAGGACAGGTTCTAATGAAAAACTGTTTTTT CAEGRTGSNEKLFF
TRBJ2-7 NA TRBV6-6 NA TGTGCCAGCAGTTACCCAGGACCGAATTACGAGCAGTACTTC CASSYPGPNYEQYF
TRBJ2-3 NA TRBV23-1 NA TGCGCCAGCAGTCAATCCGGGGCGGGAAGAAACACAGATACGCAGTATTTT CASSQSGAGRNTDTQYF